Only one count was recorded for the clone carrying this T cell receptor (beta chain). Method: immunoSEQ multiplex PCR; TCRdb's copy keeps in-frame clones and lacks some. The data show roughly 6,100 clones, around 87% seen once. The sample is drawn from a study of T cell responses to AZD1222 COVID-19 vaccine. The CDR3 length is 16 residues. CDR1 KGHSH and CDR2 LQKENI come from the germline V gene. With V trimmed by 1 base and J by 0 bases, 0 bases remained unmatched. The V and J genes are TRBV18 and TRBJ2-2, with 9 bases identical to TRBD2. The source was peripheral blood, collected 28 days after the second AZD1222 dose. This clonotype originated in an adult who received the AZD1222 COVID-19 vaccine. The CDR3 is CASSPRLAANTGELFF. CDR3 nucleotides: TGTGCCAGCTCACCACGACTAGCGGCGAACACCGGGGAGCTGTTTTTT.